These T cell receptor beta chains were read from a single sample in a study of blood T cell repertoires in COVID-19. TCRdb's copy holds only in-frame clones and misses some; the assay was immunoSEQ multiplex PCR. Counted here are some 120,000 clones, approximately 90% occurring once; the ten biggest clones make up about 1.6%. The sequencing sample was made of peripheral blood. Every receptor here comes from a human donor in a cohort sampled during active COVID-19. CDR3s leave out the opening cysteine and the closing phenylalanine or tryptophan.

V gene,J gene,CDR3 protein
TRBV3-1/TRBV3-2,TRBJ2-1,ASSPRGVAGAYNEQF
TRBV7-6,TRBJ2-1,ASSSTFRLAGVHSNEQF
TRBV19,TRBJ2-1,ASSIIRGLAGGPGDEQF
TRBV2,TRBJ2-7,ASTMDRGGYEQY
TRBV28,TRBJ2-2,ASSLASGGTGELF
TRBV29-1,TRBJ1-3,SVELQGRNTIY
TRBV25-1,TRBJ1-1,ASRQGTNTEAF
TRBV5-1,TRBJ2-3,ASSLDAGSTDTQY
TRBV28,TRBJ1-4,ASGEGIGNEKLF
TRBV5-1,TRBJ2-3,ASSLDLRAGTDTQY
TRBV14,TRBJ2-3,ASSQGVSGGLITQY
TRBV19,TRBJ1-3,ASTPGDSRSGNTIY
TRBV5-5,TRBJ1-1,ASSAPGHSNTEAF
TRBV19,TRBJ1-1,ASKSGGQYTEAF
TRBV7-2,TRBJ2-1,ASSRGLAGVVGEQF
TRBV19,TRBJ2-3,ASSWQGTDTQY
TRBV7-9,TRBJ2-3,ASSTGLAAGDTQY
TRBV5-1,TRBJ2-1,ASGPGLAVSSSYNEQF
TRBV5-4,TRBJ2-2,ASSRTSGRLDAGELF
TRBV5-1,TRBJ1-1,ASSLVPRNTEAF
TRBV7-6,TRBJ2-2,ASSLLREGDTGELF
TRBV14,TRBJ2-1,ASSQVRSQHRLF
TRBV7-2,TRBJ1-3,ASSLGSGGSGNTIY
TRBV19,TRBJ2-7,ASSIWASGRSYEQY
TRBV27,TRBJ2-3,ASSLEASGGSGTQY
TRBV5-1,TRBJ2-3,ASRGKGPGDTQY
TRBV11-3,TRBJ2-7,ASSPHGGRTYEQY
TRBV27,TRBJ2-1,ASSLTGSSYNEQF
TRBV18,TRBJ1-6,ASSPGGFDSPLH
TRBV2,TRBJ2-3,ARGRASGSTDTQY
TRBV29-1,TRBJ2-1,SGKAGGRYNEQF
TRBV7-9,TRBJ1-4,ASSPGTGRNEKLF
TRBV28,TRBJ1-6,AYAGGSGSPLH
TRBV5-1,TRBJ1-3,ASSRGMGSGNTIY
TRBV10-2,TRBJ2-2,ASSPGAGTGELF